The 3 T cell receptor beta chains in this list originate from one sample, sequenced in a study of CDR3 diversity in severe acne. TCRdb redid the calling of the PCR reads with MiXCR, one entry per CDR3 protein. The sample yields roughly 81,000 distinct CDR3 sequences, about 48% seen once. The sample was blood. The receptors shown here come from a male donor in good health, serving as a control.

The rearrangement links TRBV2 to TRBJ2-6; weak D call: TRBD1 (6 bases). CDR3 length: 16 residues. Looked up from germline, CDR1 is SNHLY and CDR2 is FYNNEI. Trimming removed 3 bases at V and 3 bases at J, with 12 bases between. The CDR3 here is CASSEPWGLGANVLTF. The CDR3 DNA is TGTGCCAGCAGTGAGCCTTGGGGGCTTGGGGCCAACGTCCTGACTTTC.

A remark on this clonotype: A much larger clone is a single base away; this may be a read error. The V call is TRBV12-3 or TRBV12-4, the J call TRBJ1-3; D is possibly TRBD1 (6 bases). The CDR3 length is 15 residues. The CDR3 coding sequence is TGTGCCAGCAGTTTAGGGACAGAGGCTGGAGACACCATATATTTT. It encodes CASSLGTEAGDTIYF.

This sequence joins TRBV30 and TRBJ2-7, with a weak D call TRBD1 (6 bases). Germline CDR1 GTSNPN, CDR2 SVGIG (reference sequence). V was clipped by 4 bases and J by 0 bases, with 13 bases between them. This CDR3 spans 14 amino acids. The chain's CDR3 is CAWKRQGRSYEQYF. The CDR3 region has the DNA TGTGCCTGGAAGCGCCAGGGGCGCTCCTACGAGCAGTACTTC.